The T cell receptor (beta chain) described here comes from a study of cytomegalovirus exposure and HLA in healthy donors (dated by TCRdb to between 2016 and 2019). Regarding the study in general: An earlier analysis of some 550 of the donors reported about 290 Gb of sequence data and roughly 110 million unique TCR beta sequences from roughly 180 million T cells. The study was designed to test whether signatures of past pathogen exposure could be identified by cataloging public T cell receptors. The study used immunosequencing to profile the T cell repertoires of under 700 subjects and linked those repertoires to cytomegalovirus serostatus. Among the roughly 400 genotyped donors, around 81% belonged to the genetic ancestry cluster associated with self-reported Caucasian donors. About 5 DR-DQ haplotypes were handled as single units for association and clustering, since linkage in the cohort was strong. The number of typed donors differed by locus: about 620-630 for A, B, C, DRB1 and DQB1; some 500 for DQA1; 606 for DPA1; and around 490 for DPB1. About 280 gigabases of sequencing data and tens of millions of unique TCR sequences made up an early release that covered some 640 HLA-typed donors. An earlier analysis of approximately 630 of the donors applied high-throughput TCR beta sequencing to assess whether each TCR beta V gene segment acted as functional or pseudogenic. In a later analysis, previously published TCR beta repertoires from several hundred donors were re-analyzed and high-resolution HLA genotyping was added so that TCR occurrence patterns could be studied. HLA typing included class I and class II loci at four-digit resolution. A later genetic analysis took genome-wide SNP genotypes for about 60% of the roughly 670 donors and used that subset as a discovery cohort. Rather than using new phenotypic data, the later analysis identified candidate immune exposures from TCR beta sequences and from how often those sequences occurred across donors. All discovery cohort repertoires had been generated on a single sequencing platform. In addition to the first cohort of hundreds of subjects, a separate validation cohort of approximately 110 different subjects was used. Alongside the repertoire data, information on donor age, sex, ethnicity and CMV serostatus was compiled. High-throughput TCR immunosequencing, statistical association of individual TCRs with disease status, and machine learning were combined to predict cytomegalovirus infection status. Across around 400 genotyped donors of the cohort, an average of approximately 220,000 unique TCR beta nucleotide sequences per donor were sequenced, and 15% to 20% of those sequences were non-productive. What the research found in general, with its limitations: Strong co-occurrence of HLA alleles, especially DR and DQ, made assigning TCR associations to individual alleles difficult. Because HLA typing was unavailable for some donors at each locus, only the typed subset was used in association tests. A later analysis found that most CMV-associated TCR beta chains appeared HLA-restricted, with HLA associations seemingly driven largely by CMV exposure. Only TCR beta chains were sequenced in this cohort, and the absence of alpha or paired-chain data limited detectable features. Several of the top co-occurrence clusters appeared to be linked to parvovirus B19, influenza, CMV and Epstein-Barr virus, according to a later analysis. Broadly in line with IMGT annotations, most TCR beta V segments showed up in productive rearrangements about 87% or about 30% of the time in an earlier analysis of some 590 of the donors. A few of the identified cytomegalovirus-associated TCR beta chains were confirmed in vitro to be specific for cytomegalovirus antigens. Most TCR sequences were seen in very few donors, while some public TCRs were found in many individuals. About 15 rarely observed V segments, including chromosome 9 orphons, were excluded from the earlier analysis of some 590 of the donors because counts were too low. Compared with equally common non-associated chains, HLA-associated TCR beta chains in a later analysis were more clonally expanded and had lower generation probabilities. In a later genetic analysis, fewer N-insertions in productive TCRs were reported among donors in an Asian-associated ancestry cluster than the 666-donor mean. A further reported finding was that TCR beta sequences accurately predicted the HLA-A and HLA-B alleles for most subjects in the first cohort. In the study, some 160 TCR beta chains were listed as associated with cytomegalovirus. Presence/absence analyses assumed roughly uniform sequencing depth across donors, an assumption that may not hold. Linkage disequilibrium might explain the correlated functional status among segregating V segments, but an unknown experimental factor could not be ruled out. V-gene and J-gene trimming of TCR beta chains was associated with a missense DCLRE1C variant in a later genetic analysis, and the association was replicated in an independent cohort. The only immune exposure information available for the cohort was CMV serostatus. It was suggested by the authors that the approach could potentially be generalized to other disease states and immunological phenotypes. A later analysis associated 15,000 to 20,000 TCR beta sequences with specific HLA alleles at a false discovery rate of 0.05. The classifier was reported to diagnose cytomegalovirus status with high specificity and sensitivity in both the original and validation cohorts. In a later analysis, TCR association rates were found to vary across HLA loci, with the most associated TCRs seen for DRB1 alleles and the fewest for HLA-C alleles. A cluster of highly shared sequence variants was judged likely to be a technical artifact of the sequencing pipeline.

Library construction relied on the immunoSEQ multiplex PCR assay. The multiplex PCR relied on a mix of 60 forward primers for TCR Vbeta segments and 13 reverse primers for TCR Jbeta segments. The CDR3 region of rearranged TCR beta genes was amplified from genomic DNA by a multiplex PCR assay. The amplified TCR beta libraries were sequenced on the Illumina HiSeq System as 87-base-pair reads. As for the original processing: A later analysis tallied roughly 76 million unique TCR beta chains across the 666 repertoires, and about 12 million of those chains were shared by two or more donors. A nearest-neighbor algorithm error-corrected the raw reads and collapsed the reads into unique sequences, merging closely related sequences to remove PCR and sequencing errors. CDR3 sequences were aligned to IMGT reference sequences to assign V, D and J gene segments. Each retained sequence needed at least a six-nucleotide match to both a V gene segment and a J gene segment. A rearrangement counted as productive if the CDR3 had no stop codons and remained in frame with V and J, and every other rearrangement counted as non-productive. Following IMGT convention, CDR3 was defined as the stretch from the second conserved V-encoded cysteine up to the conserved J-encoded phenylalanine. The earlier analysis of approximately 500 of the donors excluded sequences that lacked an unambiguous match to a single V gene segment. In an earlier analysis of some 590 of the donors, a V segment was called functional when productive rearrangements were above 56.7%, and segregating when the standard deviation between donors exceeded 5%. To diagnose cytomegalovirus status from the catalog of TCR beta chain sequences, a statistical classification framework was built. A later analysis assigned V and J genes by comparing TCR nucleotide sequences with IMGT/GENE-DB human TR gene sequences. A later analysis assigned CDR3 sequences and most-parsimonious VDJ recombination scenarios with the TCRdist pipeline. In a later analysis, every TCR beta chain was defined by the combination of its CDR3 amino acid sequence and its V-gene family, and reads without a unique V-gene family were dropped. In a later analysis, 450 to 600 highly shared, low-generation-probability nucleotide sequences were removed to address suspected cross-contamination and a sequencing artifact. For each public chain, a later analysis derived a clonal expansion index from normalized ranks of inferred template counts within each repertoire. In a later analysis, generation probabilities were computed with a VDJ recombination model fitted to out-of-frame rearrangements, and the resulting probabilities were checked against IGoR. Hypergeometric tests were used in a later analysis to score TCR-TCR, TCR-HLA and TCR-CMV co-occurrence, with a repertoire-size bias correction applied to the TCR pairs. False discovery rates were estimated in a later analysis by permuting HLA or CMV assignments 20 times. In a later analysis, co-occurring TCRs were grouped using DBSCAN, with TCRdist sequence similarity added in when clustering inside HLA-allele-positive subsets. For co-occurrence clustering, repertoires with fewer than 30,000 or more than 120,000 public chains were excluded, along with five repertoires with anomalous nucleotide sharing. TCRdb stores this immuneACCESS table with in-frame sequences only. Part of the clones is absent; in the studies checked, under half of the shortfall reflects unresolved V genes, and no reason is known for the rest. That table gives V, J and clone size, and the DNA gave D and trimming. The sample's own table lists approximately 140,000 clones. About 1.6% of the sample is in the top ten clones.

The cohort comprised 710 or so healthy bone marrow donors. All cohort members were sampled while nominally healthy, although unrecorded immune exposures were likely present. The donor tested CMV seronegative and was one of the 352 seronegative cohort members. A peripheral blood sample was provided by each donor, and peripheral blood mononuclear cells were used for TCR beta sequencing. The Qiagen DNeasy Blood Extraction Kit was used to extract genomic DNA from the blood cell samples. Points on this clone: Its antigen remains undetermined.

The sequencing sample was made of PBMCs. This clonotype originated in a woman aged 50 to 60 in good health and CMV-seronegative.

The DNA is as follows: TGTGCCAGTAGTATCTACAGGTCTGCGGTTCAGCCCCAGCATTTT. Translated, it gives CASSIYRSAVQPQHF. Rearrangement joined TRBV19 to TRBJ1-5; tentative D gene TRBD1, with 5 bases matching. Trimming costs V 3 bases and J 6 bases, and their ends lie 15 bases apart. The germline V gene (reference sequence) supplies CDR1 LNHDA and CDR2 SQIVND. Measured from the cysteine to the phenylalanine, the CDR3 is 15 residues long. CDR3 DNA is the only sequence kept; it has 45 bases, read in frame from the first base.